Listed below are T cell receptor beta chains from one sample, sequenced in a study of OX40 agonist ivuxolimab in advanced cancers. Measured with immunoSEQ multiplex PCR; TCRdb has only the in-frame clones, and not every one. The sample lists tens of thousands of clones; roughly nine tenths were seen once. This specimen was CD4+ or CD8+ T cells sorted from blood, taken in a trial of the OX40 agonist ivuxolimab. The receptors derive from an adult with an advanced solid tumor such as melanoma, head and neck, liver or kidney cancer. CDR3s include the opening cysteine and the closing phenylalanine or tryptophan. The order of the fields is V gene, D gene, J gene, clone size, CDR3 DNA, CDR3 protein. A D gene is named only where the DNA matches it firmly. Size is stated for part of the rows, as once, few or many counts, or as a class when the clone is expanded.

v_call: TRBV5-6
d_call: -
j_call: TRBJ2-5
clone_size: -
cdr3_nt: TGTGCCAGCCGAGACGGGATCCAAGAGACCCAGTACTTC
cdr3_aa: CASRDGIQETQYF

v_call: TRBV30
d_call: -
j_call: TRBJ2-7
clone_size: -
cdr3_nt: TGTGCCTGGAGCAAGTCGGCAGGGCTCTACGAGCAGTACTTC
cdr3_aa: CAWSKSAGLYEQYF

v_call: TRBV27
d_call: TRBD1
j_call: TRBJ1-2
clone_size: once
cdr3_nt: TGTGCCACGGGGGGAATCGAGACAGGGGGCCACTATGGCTACACCTTC
cdr3_aa: CATGGIETGGHYGYTF

v_call: TRBV2
d_call: -
j_call: TRBJ2-1
clone_size: -
cdr3_nt: TGTGCCAGCAGTGAGTTCGCTGATGGGCCGTTCTTC
cdr3_aa: CASSEFADGPFF

v_call: TRBV2
d_call: -
j_call: TRBJ2-7
clone_size: -
cdr3_nt: TGTGCCAGCAGTGAAGAGCGAGGAGGCTACTACGAGCAGTACTTC
cdr3_aa: CASSEERGGYYEQYF

v_call: TRBV11-1
d_call: TRBD1
j_call: TRBJ1-1
clone_size: -
cdr3_nt: TGTGCCAGCAGCCACGGGACAGGGTTCGCTGAAGCTTTCTTT
cdr3_aa: CASSHGTGFAEAFF

v_call: TRBV29-1
d_call: -
j_call: TRBJ2-7
clone_size: -
cdr3_nt: TGCAGCGTTGTTGAGGGGCTGGCCTACGAGCAGTACTTC
cdr3_aa: CSVVEGLAYEQYF

v_call: TRBV30
d_call: -
j_call: TRBJ1-1
clone_size: -
cdr3_nt: TGTGCCGGGGACTTGACTAAATCAACGGCTTTCTTT
cdr3_aa: CAGDLTKSTAFF

v_call: TRBV27
d_call: -
j_call: TRBJ2-1
clone_size: -
cdr3_nt: TGTGCCAGCAGTCCCCCAGAGTCGCTACCTATGCAGTTCTTC
cdr3_aa: CASSPPESLPMQFF

v_call: TRBV11-1
d_call: -
j_call: TRBJ2-1
clone_size: -
cdr3_nt: TGTGCCAGCAGCTATGTCACCAGGGTGGGCAATGAGCAGTTCTTC
cdr3_aa: CASSYVTRVGNEQFF

v_call: TRBV30
d_call: TRBD1
j_call: TRBJ1-4
clone_size: once
cdr3_nt: TGTGCCTGGCACAGGGGGTTAACCGAAAAACTGTTTTTT
cdr3_aa: CAWHRGLTEKLFF

v_call: TRBV7-9
d_call: -
j_call: TRBJ2-5
clone_size: -
cdr3_nt: TGTGCCAGCAGCCTACAAGAGACCCAGTACTTC
cdr3_aa: CASSLQETQYF

v_call: TRBV6-5
d_call: TRBD1
j_call: TRBJ2-1
clone_size: -
cdr3_nt: TGTGCCAGCAGGACAGGGTCCCCTTACAATGAGCAGTTCTTC
cdr3_aa: CASRTGSPYNEQFF

v_call: TRBV4-3
d_call: -
j_call: TRBJ2-3
clone_size: few
cdr3_nt: TGCGCCAGCACTTGGGGGCTGGGCACAGATACGCAGTATTTT
cdr3_aa: CASTWGLGTDTQYF

v_call: TRBV4-2
d_call: -
j_call: TRBJ2-3
clone_size: once
cdr3_nt: TGTGCCAGCAGCCAGGCGGGGTACGGCTCCACAGATACGCAGTATTTT
cdr3_aa: CASSQAGYGSTDTQYF

v_call: TRBV9
d_call: TRBD1
j_call: TRBJ2-5
clone_size: -
cdr3_nt: TGTGCCAGCAGCGTACGGACAGGGGAAGGACAAGAGACCCAGTACTTC
cdr3_aa: CASSVRTGEGQETQYF

v_call: TRBV6-5
d_call: -
j_call: TRBJ2-4
clone_size: -
cdr3_nt: TGTGCCACCTCGGGACTAGCCAAAAACATTCAGTACTTC
cdr3_aa: CATSGLAKNIQYF

v_call: TRBV19
d_call: -
j_call: TRBJ1-1
clone_size: -
cdr3_nt: TGTGCCAGTAGTATCAGAAATGGAAGCGTCGCTGAAGCTTTCTTT
cdr3_aa: CASSIRNGSVAEAFF

v_call: TRBV4-3
d_call: -
j_call: TRBJ1-1
clone_size: few
cdr3_nt: TGCGCCAGCAGCCAAGTGCCAGGGAACACTGAAGCTTTCTTT
cdr3_aa: CASSQVPGNTEAFF

v_call: TRBV11-1
d_call: TRBD2
j_call: TRBJ2-7
clone_size: once
cdr3_nt: TGTGCCAGCAGCTTCGGGGGAGGGGCCGACTACGAGCAGTACTTC
cdr3_aa: CASSFGGGADYEQYF

v_call: TRBV30
d_call: -
j_call: TRBJ1-1
clone_size: few
cdr3_nt: TGTGCCTGGAGTCCCGGGAGGAGGACTGAAGCTTTCTTT
cdr3_aa: CAWSPGRRTEAFF

v_call: TRBV19
d_call: -
j_call: TRBJ1-5
clone_size: -
cdr3_nt: TGTGCCAGTAGCAGGGACCTATTGAGCAATCAGCCCCAGCATTTT
cdr3_aa: CASSRDLLSNQPQHF

v_call: TRBV4-3
d_call: -
j_call: TRBJ1-6
clone_size: -
cdr3_nt: TGCGCCAGCAGCCAAGCGCCGGGACCACCCCTCCACTTT
cdr3_aa: CASSQAPGPPLHF

v_call: TRBV5-8
d_call: -
j_call: TRBJ2-7
clone_size: -
cdr3_nt: TGTGCCAGCAGCTTGACGGCAGGAGGGAGGGAGCAGTACTTC
cdr3_aa: CASSLTAGGREQYF

v_call: TRBV6-1
d_call: -
j_call: TRBJ2-1
clone_size: -
cdr3_nt: TGTGCCAGCAGACGGTCTAGCTCGAATGAGCAGTTCTTC
cdr3_aa: CASRRSSSNEQFF

v_call: TRBV27
d_call: -
j_call: TRBJ1-5
clone_size: -
cdr3_nt: TGTGCCAGCGGAGAGGAGGGCGCCAGGGAGCCCCAGCATTTT
cdr3_aa: CASGEEGAREPQHF

v_call: TRBV11-3
d_call: -
j_call: TRBJ2-1
clone_size: -
cdr3_nt: TGTGCCAGCGCCGACGCTACTAATGAGCAGTTCTTC
cdr3_aa: CASADATNEQFF

v_call: TRBV5-1
d_call: TRBD1
j_call: TRBJ1-1
clone_size: -
cdr3_nt: TGCGCCAGCAGCTACGAGACAGGGAAAAACACTGAAGCTTTCTTT
cdr3_aa: CASSYETGKNTEAFF

v_call: TRBV2
d_call: -
j_call: TRBJ2-1
clone_size: -
cdr3_nt: TGTGCCAGCAGTGAAGTGGGGTCCTACAATGAGCAGTTCTTC
cdr3_aa: CASSEVGSYNEQFF

v_call: TRBV27
d_call: -
j_call: TRBJ1-6
clone_size: -
cdr3_nt: TGTGCCAGCAGTTTAAGCGGGGAGGCACCCCTCCACTTT
cdr3_aa: CASSLSGEAPLHF

v_call: TRBV4-1
d_call: -
j_call: TRBJ1-1
clone_size: -
cdr3_nt: TGCGCCAGCAGCCAAGAGGCAGTAAACACTGAAGCTTTCTTT
cdr3_aa: CASSQEAVNTEAFF

v_call: TRBV4-1
d_call: TRBD2
j_call: TRBJ2-7
clone_size: -
cdr3_nt: TGCGCCAGCAGCCAAGCTAAGGGACTAGGATACGAGCAGTACTTC
cdr3_aa: CASSQAKGLGYEQYF

v_call: TRBV5-4
d_call: -
j_call: TRBJ1-4
clone_size: -
cdr3_nt: TGTGCCAGCAGCTTGGAAGGAGTTGGGGAAAAACTGTTTTTT
cdr3_aa: CASSLEGVGEKLFF

v_call: TRBV19
d_call: -
j_call: TRBJ2-7
clone_size: -
cdr3_nt: TGTGCCAGTAAAGAACAGGGTGGAGAGCAGTACTTC
cdr3_aa: CASKEQGGEQYF

v_call: TRBV5-1
d_call: -
j_call: TRBJ2-1
clone_size: -
cdr3_nt: TGCGCCAGCAGCTCTTACGGATTCTCCTACAATGAGCAGTTCTTC
cdr3_aa: CASSSYGFSYNEQFF

v_call: TRBV29-1
d_call: -
j_call: TRBJ2-3
clone_size: -
cdr3_nt: TGCAGCGGACAGAGCACAGATACGCAGTATTTT
cdr3_aa: CSGQSTDTQYF

v_call: TRBV25-1
d_call: -
j_call: TRBJ2-7
clone_size: -
cdr3_nt: TGTGCCAGCAGTGACAACAGGGTTCCCTCCTACGAGCAGTACTTC
cdr3_aa: CASSDNRVPSYEQYF

v_call: TRBV19
d_call: -
j_call: TRBJ1-1
clone_size: -
cdr3_nt: TGTGCCAGTAAAAGTGGCCTGAACACTGAAGCTTTCTTT
cdr3_aa: CASKSGLNTEAFF

v_call: TRBV6-6
d_call: TRBD1
j_call: TRBJ1-2
clone_size: -
cdr3_nt: TGTGCCAGCAGTTACTCGGCGACAGGGGATGGCTACACCTTC
cdr3_aa: CASSYSATGDGYTF

v_call: TRBV27
d_call: -
j_call: TRBJ2-7
clone_size: -
cdr3_nt: TGTGCCAGCAGCTTCCGGGGTGAGGGCTACGAGCAGTACTTC
cdr3_aa: CASSFRGEGYEQYF

v_call: TRBV10-3
d_call: -
j_call: TRBJ1-5
clone_size: -
cdr3_nt: TGTGCCATCAGCTCCGGGGAGTTTAGCAATCAGCCCCAGCATTTT
cdr3_aa: CAISSGEFSNQPQHF

v_call: TRBV5-1
d_call: -
j_call: TRBJ2-3
clone_size: -
cdr3_nt: TGCGCCAGCAGCCGCGGGGGCGTTGATAACACAGATACGCAGTATTTT
cdr3_aa: CASSRGGVDNTDTQYF

v_call: TRBV19
d_call: TRBD1
j_call: TRBJ2-7
clone_size: -
cdr3_nt: TGTGCCAGTAGGGCGGCTGACAGGGGCTCCTACGAGCAGTACTTC
cdr3_aa: CASRAADRGSYEQYF

v_call: TRBV19
d_call: -
j_call: TRBJ2-3
clone_size: once
cdr3_nt: TGTGCCAGTAGTATAATACCGGGGGCAGATACGCAGTATTTT
cdr3_aa: CASSIIPGADTQYF

v_call: TRBV19
d_call: TRBD2
j_call: TRBJ2-3
clone_size: -
cdr3_nt: TGTGCCAGTAGTATGGGGGGGGCAGATACGCAGTATTTT
cdr3_aa: CASSMGGADTQYF

v_call: TRBV19
d_call: -
j_call: TRBJ1-1
clone_size: -
cdr3_nt: TGTGCCAGTAAAATGGGGGGGGCTTTGGACACTGAAGCTTTCTTT
cdr3_aa: CASKMGGALDTEAFF

v_call: TRBV7-6
d_call: -
j_call: TRBJ1-2
clone_size: -
cdr3_nt: TGTGCCAGCAGCTTTGGGCCGCGATATGGCTACACCTTC
cdr3_aa: CASSFGPRYGYTF

v_call: TRBV29-1
d_call: -
j_call: TRBJ2-7
clone_size: -
cdr3_nt: TGCAGCGTTCTAATACAGGGCTCCTACGAGCAGTACTTC
cdr3_aa: CSVLIQGSYEQYF